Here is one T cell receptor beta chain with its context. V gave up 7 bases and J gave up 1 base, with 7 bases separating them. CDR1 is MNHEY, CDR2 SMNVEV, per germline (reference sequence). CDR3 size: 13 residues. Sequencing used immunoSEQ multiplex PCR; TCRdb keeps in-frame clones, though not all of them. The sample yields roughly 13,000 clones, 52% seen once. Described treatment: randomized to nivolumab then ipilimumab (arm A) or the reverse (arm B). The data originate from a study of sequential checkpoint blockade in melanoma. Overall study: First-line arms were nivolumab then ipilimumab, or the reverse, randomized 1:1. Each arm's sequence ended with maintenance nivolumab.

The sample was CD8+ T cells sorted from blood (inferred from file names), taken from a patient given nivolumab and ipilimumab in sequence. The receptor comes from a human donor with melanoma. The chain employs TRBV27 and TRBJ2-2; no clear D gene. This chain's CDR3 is CASNSMNTGELFF. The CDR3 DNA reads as TGTGCCAGCAACAGCATGAACACCGGGGAGCTGTTTTTT.